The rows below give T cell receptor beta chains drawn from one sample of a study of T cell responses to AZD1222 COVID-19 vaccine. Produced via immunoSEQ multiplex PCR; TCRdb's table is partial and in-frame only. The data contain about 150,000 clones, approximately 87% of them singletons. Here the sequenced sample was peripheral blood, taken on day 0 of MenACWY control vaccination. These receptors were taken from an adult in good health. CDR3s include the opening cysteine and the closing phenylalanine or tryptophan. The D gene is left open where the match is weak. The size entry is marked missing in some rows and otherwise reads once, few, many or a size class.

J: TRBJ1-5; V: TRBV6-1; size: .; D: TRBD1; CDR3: CASSEMDRAYNQPQHF; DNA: TGTGCCAGCAGTGAAATGGACAGGGCCTACAATCAGCCCCAGCATTTT
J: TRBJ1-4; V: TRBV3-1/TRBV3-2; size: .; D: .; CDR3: CASSQDRRVRRGEKLFF; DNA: TGTGCCAGCAGCCAAGACCGTCGTGTCAGGCGGGGAGAAAAACTGTTTTTT
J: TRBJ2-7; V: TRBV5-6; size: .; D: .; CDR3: CASSLARSSYEQYF; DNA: TGTGCCAGCAGCTTAGCACGGAGCTCCTACGAGCAGTACTTC
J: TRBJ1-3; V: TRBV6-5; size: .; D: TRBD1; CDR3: CATLQGRSFGNTIYF; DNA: TGTGCCACCCTACAGGGGAGAAGCTTTGGAAACACCATATATTTT
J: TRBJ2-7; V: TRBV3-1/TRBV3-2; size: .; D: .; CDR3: CASSQGYEQYF; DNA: TGTGCCAGCAGCCAAGGATACGAGCAGTACTTC
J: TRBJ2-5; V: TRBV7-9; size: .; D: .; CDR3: CASSLINEYQETQYF; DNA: TGTGCCAGCAGCTTAATAAATGAGTACCAAGAGACCCAGTACTTC
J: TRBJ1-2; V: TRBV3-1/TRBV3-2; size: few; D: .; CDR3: CASSSDEDYGYTF; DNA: TGTGCCAGCAGTTCTGACGAGGACTATGGCTACACCTTC
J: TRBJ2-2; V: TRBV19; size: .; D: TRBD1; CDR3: CASFKGQGLQIGAGELFF; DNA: TGTGCCAGCTTTAAAGGACAGGGACTTCAAATTGGGGCCGGGGAGCTGTTTTTT
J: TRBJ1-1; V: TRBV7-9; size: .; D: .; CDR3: CASSIPTRGGITEAFF; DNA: TGTGCCAGCAGCATTCCGACGAGGGGTGGGATCACTGAAGCTTTCTTT
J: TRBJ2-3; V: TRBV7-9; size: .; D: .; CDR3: CASSARQDRTDTQYF; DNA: TGTGCCAGCAGCGCCCGACAGGACCGCACAGATACGCAGTATTTT
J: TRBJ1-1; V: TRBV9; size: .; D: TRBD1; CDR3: CASSPRDSQNTEAFF; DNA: TGTGCCAGCAGCCCAAGGGACAGCCAGAACACTGAAGCTTTCTTT
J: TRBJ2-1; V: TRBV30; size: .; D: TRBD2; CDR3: CAWSTQRDMDEQFF; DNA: TGTGCCTGGAGTACCCAGCGGGATATGGATGAGCAGTTCTTC
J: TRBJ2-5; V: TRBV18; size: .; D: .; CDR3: CASSPPGQETQYF; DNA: TGTGCCAGCTCACCACCGGGGCAAGAGACCCAGTACTTC
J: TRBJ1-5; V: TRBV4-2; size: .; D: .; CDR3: CASSQDLGQPQHF; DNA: TGTGCCAGCAGCCAAGATCTAGGTCAGCCCCAGCATTTT
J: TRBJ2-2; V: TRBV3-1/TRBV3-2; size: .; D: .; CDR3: CASSQGRGSGTGELFF; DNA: TGTGCCAGCAGCCAAGGAAGGGGAAGTGGGACCGGGGAGCTGTTTTTT
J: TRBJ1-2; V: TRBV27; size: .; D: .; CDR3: CASSMSGEGYGYTF; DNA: TGTGCCAGCAGCATGAGTGGGGAAGGCTATGGCTACACCTTC
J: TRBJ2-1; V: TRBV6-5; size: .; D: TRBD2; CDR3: CATLAAYNEQFF; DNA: TGTGCCACCCTAGCGGCCTACAATGAGCAGTTCTTC
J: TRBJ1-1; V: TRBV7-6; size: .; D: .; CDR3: CASSPALTEAFF; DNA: TGTGCCAGCAGCCCTGCTTTAACTGAAGCTTTCTTT
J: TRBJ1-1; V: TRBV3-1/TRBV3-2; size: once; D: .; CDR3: CASSNRELAFF; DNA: TGTGCCAGCAGCAACCGGGAGTTGGCTTTCTTT
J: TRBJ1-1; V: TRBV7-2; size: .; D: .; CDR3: CASSLFWGRQNTEAFF; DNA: TGTGCCAGCAGCTTGTTCTGGGGACGGCAGAACACTGAAGCTTTCTTT
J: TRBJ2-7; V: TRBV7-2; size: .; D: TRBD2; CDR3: CASSLSGRTYEQYF; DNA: TGTGCCAGCAGCCTAAGCGGGAGGACCTACGAGCAGTACTTC
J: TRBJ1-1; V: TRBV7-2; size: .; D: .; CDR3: CASSSQGSGNTEAFF; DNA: TGTGCCAGCAGCTCGCAGGGGAGCGGGAACACTGAAGCTTTCTTT
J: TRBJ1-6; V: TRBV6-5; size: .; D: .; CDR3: CASRSSLGSPLHF; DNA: TGTGCCAGCAGGTCGTCTCTTGGATCACCCCTCCACTTT
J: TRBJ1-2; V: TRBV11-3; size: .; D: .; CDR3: CASSSRQGYHGYTF; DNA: TGTGCCAGCAGCTCTCGCCAAGGGTATCATGGCTACACCTTC
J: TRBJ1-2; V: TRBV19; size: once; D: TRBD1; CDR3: CASALGQGLGYTF; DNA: TGTGCCAGTGCCCTGGGACAGGGGCTTGGCTACACCTTC
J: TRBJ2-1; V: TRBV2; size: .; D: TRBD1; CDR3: CATWRRTGALNEQFF; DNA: TGTGCCACCTGGAGGCGGACAGGGGCCCTCAATGAGCAGTTCTTC
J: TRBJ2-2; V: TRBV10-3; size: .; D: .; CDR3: CAITPGLNTGELFF; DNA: TGTGCCATCACCCCGGGACTGAACACCGGGGAGCTGTTTTTT
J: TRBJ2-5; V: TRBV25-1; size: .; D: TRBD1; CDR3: CASSQTGGGQETQYF; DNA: TGTGCCAGCAGCCAGACAGGGGGCGGCCAAGAGACCCAGTACTTC
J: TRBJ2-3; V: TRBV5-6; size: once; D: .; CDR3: CASSPAGNRASDTQYF; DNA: TGTGCCAGCAGCCCAGCCGGGAACAGGGCTTCAGATACGCAGTATTTT
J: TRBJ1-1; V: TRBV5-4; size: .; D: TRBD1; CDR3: CASSSNEIPGQESEAFF; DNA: TGTGCCAGCAGCTCAAACGAAATACCGGGACAGGAGTCTGAAGCTTTCTTT
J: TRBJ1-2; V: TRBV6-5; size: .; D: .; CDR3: CASSYRVSYGYTF; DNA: TGTGCCAGCAGTTATCGGGTGAGCTATGGCTACACCTTC
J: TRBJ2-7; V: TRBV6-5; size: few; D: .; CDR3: CASSPSFQGEQYF; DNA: TGTGCCAGCAGTCCGTCCTTCCAGGGCGAGCAGTACTTC
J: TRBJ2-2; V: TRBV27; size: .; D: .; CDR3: CASSLSGRGSTGELFF; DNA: TGTGCCAGCAGTTTATCCGGACGGGGCAGCACCGGGGAGCTGTTTTTT
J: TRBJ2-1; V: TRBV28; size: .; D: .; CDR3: CASSLTRTASYNEQFF; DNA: TGTGCCAGCAGTCTGACCCGGACAGCCTCCTACAATGAGCAGTTCTTC
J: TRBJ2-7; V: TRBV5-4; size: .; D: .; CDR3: CASSLGRGPLGEQYF; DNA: TGTGCCAGCAGTTTAGGTAGGGGCCCATTAGGCGAGCAGTACTTC
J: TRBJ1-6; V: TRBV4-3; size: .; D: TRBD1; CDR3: CASSRDGQGVSPLHF; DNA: TGCGCCAGCAGCCGGGATGGGCAGGGGGTTTCACCCCTCCACTTT
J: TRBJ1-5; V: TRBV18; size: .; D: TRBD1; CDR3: CASSGQGGNQPQHF; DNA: TGTGCCAGCTCTGGACAGGGGGGCAATCAGCCCCAGCATTTT
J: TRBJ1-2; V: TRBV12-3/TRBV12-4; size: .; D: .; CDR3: CASSPGAGYTF; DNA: TGTGCCAGCAGTCCCGGGGCTGGCTACACCTTC
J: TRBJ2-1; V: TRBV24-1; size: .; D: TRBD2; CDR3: CATSPGRILAHNEQFF; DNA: TGTGCCACCAGTCCCGGGAGGATTCTCGCCCACAATGAGCAGTTCTTC
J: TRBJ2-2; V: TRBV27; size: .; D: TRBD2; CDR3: CASSLTSGATGELFF; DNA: TGTGCCAGCAGTTTGACTAGCGGGGCCACCGGGGAGCTGTTTTTT
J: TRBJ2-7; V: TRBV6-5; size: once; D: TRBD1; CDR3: CASSQGGFEQYF; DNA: TGTGCCAGCAGCCAAGGGGGCTTCGAGCAGTACTTC
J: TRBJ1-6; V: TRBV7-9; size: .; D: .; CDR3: CASSLIGGRSPLHF; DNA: TGTGCCAGCAGCTTAATCGGGGGAAGGTCACCCCTCCACTTT